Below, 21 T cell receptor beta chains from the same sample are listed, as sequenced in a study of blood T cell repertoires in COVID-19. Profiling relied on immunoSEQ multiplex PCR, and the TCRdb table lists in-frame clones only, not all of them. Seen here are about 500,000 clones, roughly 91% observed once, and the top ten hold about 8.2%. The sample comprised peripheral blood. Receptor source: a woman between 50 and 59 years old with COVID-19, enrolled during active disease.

The CDR3 spells CASSVVEGTEAFF. In DNA, the CDR3 is TGTGCCAGCAGCGTAGTTGAGGGAACTGAAGCTTTCTTT. This chain connects TRBV9 to TRBJ1-1; D not certain. The germline V and J ends were trimmed by 0 bases and 5 bases, with 8 bases remaining between them. Germline CDR1 reads SGDLS; CDR2 reads YYNGEE. The CDR3 is 13 residues long.

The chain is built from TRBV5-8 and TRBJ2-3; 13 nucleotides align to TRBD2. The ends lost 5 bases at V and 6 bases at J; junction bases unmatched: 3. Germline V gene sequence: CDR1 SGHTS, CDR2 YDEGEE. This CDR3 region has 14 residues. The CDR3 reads CASRGLAGRDTQYF. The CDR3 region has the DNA TGTGCCAGCAGGGGACTAGCGGGGCGGGATACGCAGTATTTT. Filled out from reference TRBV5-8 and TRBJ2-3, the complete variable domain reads EAGVTQSPTHLIKTRGQQATLRCSPISGHTSVYWYQQALGLGLQFLLWYDEGEERNRGNFPPRFSGRQFPNYSSELNVNALELEDSALYLCASRGLAGRDTQYFGPGTRLTVL.

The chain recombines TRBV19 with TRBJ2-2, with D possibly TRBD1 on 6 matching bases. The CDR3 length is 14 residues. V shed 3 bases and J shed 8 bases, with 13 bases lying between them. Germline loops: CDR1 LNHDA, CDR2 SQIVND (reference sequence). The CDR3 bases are TGTGCCAGTAGTATGATGCTGGGGGCGGGGGAGCTGTTTTTT. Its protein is CASSMMLGAGELFF. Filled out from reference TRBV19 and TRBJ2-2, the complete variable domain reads DGGITQSPKYLFRKEGQNVTLSCEQNLNHDAMYWYRQDPGQGLRLIYYSQIVNDFQKGDIAEGYSVSREKKESFPLTVTSAQKNPTAFYLCASSMMLGAGELFFGEGSRLTVL.

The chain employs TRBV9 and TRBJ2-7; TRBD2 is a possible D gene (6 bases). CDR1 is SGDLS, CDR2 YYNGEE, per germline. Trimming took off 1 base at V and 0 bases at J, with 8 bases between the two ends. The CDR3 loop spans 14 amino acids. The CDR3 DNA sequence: TGTGCCAGCAGCGTAAGCGGGCCCTCCTACGAGCAGTACTTC. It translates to CASSVSGPSYEQYF. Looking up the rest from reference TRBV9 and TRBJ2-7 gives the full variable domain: DSGVTQTPKHLITATGQRVTLRCSPRSGDLSVYWYQQSLDQGLQFLIQYYNGEERAKGNILERFSAQQFPDLHSELNLSSLELGDSALYFCASSVSGPSYEQYFGPGTRLTVT.

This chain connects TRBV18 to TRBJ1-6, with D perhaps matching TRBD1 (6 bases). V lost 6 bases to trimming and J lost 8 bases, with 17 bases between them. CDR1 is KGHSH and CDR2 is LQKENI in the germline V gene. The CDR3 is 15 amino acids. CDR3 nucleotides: TGTGCCAGCTCCCTAACAGGGACTATAGATTCACCCCTCCACTTT. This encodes CASSLTGTIDSPLHF.

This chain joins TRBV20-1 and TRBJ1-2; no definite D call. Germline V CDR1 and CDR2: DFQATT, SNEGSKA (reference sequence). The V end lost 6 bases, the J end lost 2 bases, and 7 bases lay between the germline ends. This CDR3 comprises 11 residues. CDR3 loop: CSAYLNYGYTF. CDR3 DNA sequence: TGCAGTGCCTACTTAAACTATGGCTACACCTTC.

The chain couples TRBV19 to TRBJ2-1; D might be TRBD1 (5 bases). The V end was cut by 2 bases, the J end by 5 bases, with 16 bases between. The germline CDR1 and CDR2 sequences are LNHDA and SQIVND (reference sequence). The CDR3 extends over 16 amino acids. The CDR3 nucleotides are TGTGCCAGTAGTATAATGTGGCAGGGCGGACACAATGAGCAGTTCTTC. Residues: CASSIMWQGGHNEQFF.

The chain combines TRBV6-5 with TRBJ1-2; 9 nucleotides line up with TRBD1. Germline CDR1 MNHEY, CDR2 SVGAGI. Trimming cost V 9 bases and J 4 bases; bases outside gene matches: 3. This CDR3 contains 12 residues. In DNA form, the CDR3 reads TGTGCCAGTGTGGGACAGGGCTATGGCTACACCTTC. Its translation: CASVGQGYGYTF.

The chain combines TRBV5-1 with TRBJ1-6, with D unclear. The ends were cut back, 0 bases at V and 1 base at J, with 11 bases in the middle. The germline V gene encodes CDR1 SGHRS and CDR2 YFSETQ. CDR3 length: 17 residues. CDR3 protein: CASSLDPRRSYNSPLHF. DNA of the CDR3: TGCGCCAGCAGCTTGGACCCGCGCAGGTCCTATAATTCACCCCTCCACTTT.

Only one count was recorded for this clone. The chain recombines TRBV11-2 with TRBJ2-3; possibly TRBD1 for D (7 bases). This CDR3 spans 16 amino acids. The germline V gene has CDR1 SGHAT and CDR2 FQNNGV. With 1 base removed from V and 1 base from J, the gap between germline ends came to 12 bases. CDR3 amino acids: CASSLASRGGTDTQYF. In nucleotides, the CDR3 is TGTGCCAGCAGCTTAGCCTCCAGGGGGGGCACAGATACGCAGTATTTT. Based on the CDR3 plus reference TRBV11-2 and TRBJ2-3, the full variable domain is EAGVAQSPRYKIIEKRQSVAFWCNPISGHATLYWYQQILGQGPKLLIQFQNNGVVDDSQLPKDRFSAERLKGVDSTLKIQPAKLEDSAVYLCASSLASRGGTDTQYFGPGTRLTVL.

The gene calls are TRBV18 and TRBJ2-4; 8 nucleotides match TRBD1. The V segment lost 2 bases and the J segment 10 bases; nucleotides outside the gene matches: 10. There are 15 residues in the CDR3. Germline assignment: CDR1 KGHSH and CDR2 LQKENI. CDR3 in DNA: TGTGCCAGCTCACCAACAACAGGGGGACCAGAAATTCAGTACTTC. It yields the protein CASSPTTGGPEIQYF.

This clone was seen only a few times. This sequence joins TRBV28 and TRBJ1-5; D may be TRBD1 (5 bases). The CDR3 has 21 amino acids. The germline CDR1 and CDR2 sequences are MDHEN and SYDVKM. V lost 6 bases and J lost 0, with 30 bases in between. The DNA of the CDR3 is TGTGCCAGCAGCCAAATACTCCAAAGCTCCCGCGACAGCGATAGCAATCAGCCCCAGCATTTT. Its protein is CASSQILQSSRDSDSNQPQHF. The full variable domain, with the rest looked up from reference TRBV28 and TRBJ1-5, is DVKVTQSSRYLVKRTGEKVFLECVQDMDHENMFWYRQDPGLGLRLIYFSYDVKMKEKGDIPEGYSVSREKKERFSLILESASTNQTSMYLCASSQILQSSRDSDSNQPQHFGDGTRLSIL.

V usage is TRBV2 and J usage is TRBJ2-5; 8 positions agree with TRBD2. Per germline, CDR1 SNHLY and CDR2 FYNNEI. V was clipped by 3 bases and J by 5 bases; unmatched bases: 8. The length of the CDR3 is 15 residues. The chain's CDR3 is CASSEDGGARETQYF. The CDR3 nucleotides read TGTGCCAGCAGTGAGGACGGGGGGGCCCGGGAGACCCAGTACTTC.

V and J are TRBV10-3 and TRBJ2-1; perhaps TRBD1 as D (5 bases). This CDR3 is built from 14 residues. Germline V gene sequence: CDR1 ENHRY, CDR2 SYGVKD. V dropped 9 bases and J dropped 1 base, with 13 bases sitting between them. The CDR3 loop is CAMQRDSSYNEQFF. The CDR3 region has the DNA TGTGCCATGCAGCGAGACAGTTCCTACAATGAGCAGTTCTTC.

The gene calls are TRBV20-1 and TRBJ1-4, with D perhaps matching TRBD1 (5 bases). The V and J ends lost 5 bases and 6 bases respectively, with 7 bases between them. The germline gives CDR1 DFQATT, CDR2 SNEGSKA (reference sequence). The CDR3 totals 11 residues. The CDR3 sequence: CSAETDEKLFF. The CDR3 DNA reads TGCAGTGCTGAGACAGATGAAAAACTGTTTTTT.

The CDR3 nucleotides read TGTGCCAGCAGCTTACAAGCGGGGACTTACAATGAGCAGTTCTTC. This encodes CASSLQAGTYNEQFF. The chain couples TRBV7-7 to TRBJ2-1; the match to TRBD2 covers 7 bases. This CDR3 is built from 15 residues. Germline loops: CDR1 SSHAT, CDR2 FNYEAQ (reference sequence). J lost 4 bases, V lost 2 bases, and 5 bases had no gene match.

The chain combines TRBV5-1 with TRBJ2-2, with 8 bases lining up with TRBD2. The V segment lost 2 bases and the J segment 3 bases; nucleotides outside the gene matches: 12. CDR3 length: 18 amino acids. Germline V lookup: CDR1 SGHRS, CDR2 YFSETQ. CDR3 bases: TGCGCCAGCAGCTTTACCACTAGCGGAGATGATTACACCGGGGAGCTGTTTTTT. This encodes CASSFTTSGDDYTGELFF.

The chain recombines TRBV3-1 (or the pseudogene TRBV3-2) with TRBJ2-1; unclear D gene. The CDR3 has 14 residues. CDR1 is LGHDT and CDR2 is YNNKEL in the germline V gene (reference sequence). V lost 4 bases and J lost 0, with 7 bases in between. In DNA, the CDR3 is TGTGCCAGCAGCCGTCGGAGCTCCTACAATGAGCAGTTCTTC. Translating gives CASSRRSSYNEQFF.

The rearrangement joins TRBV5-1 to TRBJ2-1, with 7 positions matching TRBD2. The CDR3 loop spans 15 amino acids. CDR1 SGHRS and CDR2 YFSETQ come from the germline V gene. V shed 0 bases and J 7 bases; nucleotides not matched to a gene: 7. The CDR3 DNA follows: TGCGCCAGCAGCTTGGGCGGGGGTTCATCAAATGAGCAGTTCTTC. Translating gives CASSLGGGSSNEQFF.

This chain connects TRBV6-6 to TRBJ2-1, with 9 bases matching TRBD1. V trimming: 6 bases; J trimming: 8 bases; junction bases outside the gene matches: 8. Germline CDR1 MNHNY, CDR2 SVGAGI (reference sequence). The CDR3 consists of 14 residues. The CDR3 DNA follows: TGTGCCAGCAGGGGGACAGGGAAGGTCCATGAGCAGTTCTTC. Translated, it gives CASRGTGKVHEQFF.

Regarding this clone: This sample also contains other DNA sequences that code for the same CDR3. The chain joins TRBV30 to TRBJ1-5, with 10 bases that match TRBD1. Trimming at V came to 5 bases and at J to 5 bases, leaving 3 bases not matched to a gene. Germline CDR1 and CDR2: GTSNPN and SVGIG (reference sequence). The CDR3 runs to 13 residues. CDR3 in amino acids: CAWDRGRDQPQHF. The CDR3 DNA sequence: TGTGCCTGGGACAGGGGGCGGGATCAGCCCCAGCATTTT.